A selection of T cell receptor beta chains follows, all from one sample in a study of regulatory T cells in long-lasting Graves disease. TCRdb re-called the multiplex PCR reads through MiXCR, storing one row per CDR3 protein. The table lists about 430,000 distinct CDR3 sequences, about 21% of them singletons. The sample in question was peripheral blood mononuclear cells (PBMCs), obtained when the disease was refractory, from a patient treated with antithyroid drugs. These receptors were taken from a female donor with Graves disease. The CDR3 runs from the conserved cysteine through the conserved F or W. The order of the fields is V gene, clone size, J gene, CDR3 length, D gene, CDR3 DNA, CDR3 protein. D genes are given only for firm matches. Clone size is given for some rows only: seen once, a few or many times, or a class if the clone is expanded.

V: TRBV19; size: few; J: TRBJ2-2; length: 14; D: -; DNA: TGTGCCAGTAGGGGGACGGCCCTGACCGGGGAGCTGTTTTTT; CDR3: CASRGTALTGELFF
V: TRBV12-3/TRBV12-4; size: many; J: TRBJ2-7; length: 15; D: -; DNA: TGTGCCAGCAGTTTGGTCGGCGGGACCTCCTACGAGCAGTACTTC; CDR3: CASSLVGGTSYEQYF
V: TRBV10-2; size: -; J: TRBJ1-1; length: 15; D: TRBD1; DNA: TGCGCCAGCGGGACAGGGGGATTTGGGAAGACTGAAGCTTTCTTT; CDR3: CASGTGGFGKTEAFF
V: TRBV19; size: few; J: TRBJ1-5; length: 15; D: -; DNA: TGTGCCAGTAGTTCAACGGGGGGACGAAATCAGCCCCAGCATTTT; CDR3: CASSSTGGRNQPQHF
V: TRBV7-9; size: many; J: TRBJ2-2; length: 16; D: TRBD1; DNA: TGTGCCAGCAGCCCGAGGACAGGAGACCTCACCGGGGAGCTGTTTTTT; CDR3: CASSPRTGDLTGELFF
V: TRBV6-1; size: -; J: TRBJ2-1; length: 14; D: TRBD2; DNA: TGTGCCAGCAGTCTAGCGGGAGTGGGCAATGAGCAGTTCTTC; CDR3: CASSLAGVGNEQFF
V: TRBV10-3; size: many; J: TRBJ1-2; length: 14; D: TRBD1; DNA: TGTGCCATCAGTGAGGGGGACAGAAACTATGGCTACACCTTC; CDR3: CAISEGDRNYGYTF
V: TRBV20-1; size: many; J: TRBJ2-5; length: 12; D: -; DNA: TGCAGCAGCGTTTCGAACCAAGAGACCCAGTACTTC; CDR3: CSSVSNQETQYF
V: TRBV6-2/TRBV6-3; size: many; J: TRBJ2-7; length: 16; D: -; DNA: TGTGCCAGCAGTTACTCCTCGGGGGCGCGGGTATACGAGCAGTACTTC; CDR3: CASSYSSGARVYEQYF
V: TRBV7-2; size: many; J: TRBJ2-5; length: 15; D: -; DNA: TGTGCCAGCAGCCCCTCGGCAGGGTGGCAAGAGACCCAGTACTTC; CDR3: CASSPSAGWQETQYF
V: TRBV2; size: -; J: TRBJ1-3; length: 15; D: -; DNA: TGTGCCAGCTGGGGGCAACTAGCCTCTGGAAACACCATATATTTT; CDR3: CASWGQLASGNTIYF
V: TRBV5-5; size: many; J: TRBJ2-7; length: 15; D: -; DNA: TGTGCCAGCAGCTCCCGACTAGTCGTCTCCTACGAGCAGTACTTC; CDR3: CASSSRLVVSYEQYF
V: TRBV7-9; size: -; J: TRBJ1-1; length: 13; D: -; DNA: TGTGCCAGCCGTGGTCCGGGTAACACTGAAGCTTTCTTT; CDR3: CASRGPGNTEAFF
V: TRBV12-3/TRBV12-4; size: many; J: TRBJ1-1; length: 13; D: -; DNA: TGTGCCAGCAGTTTCTTAGTGAACACTGAAGCTTTCTTT; CDR3: CASSFLVNTEAFF
V: TRBV11-2; size: many; J: TRBJ2-5; length: 14; D: TRBD1; DNA: TGTGCCAGCAGTCCGACAGGGGCCGGAGAGACCCAGTACTTC; CDR3: CASSPTGAGETQYF
V: TRBV15; size: many; J: TRBJ1-1; length: 15; D: TRBD1; DNA: TGTGCCACCAGCAGAGATCAGGGGGCTGGCACTGAAGCTTTCTTT; CDR3: CATSRDQGAGTEAFF
V: TRBV5-1; size: -; J: TRBJ2-7; length: 15; D: -; DNA: TGCGCCAGCAGCTTTAGTACTCATCCATTAGACGAGCAGTACTTC; CDR3: CASSFSTHPLDEQYF
V: TRBV10-3; size: many; J: TRBJ1-2; length: 16; D: -; DNA: TGTGCCATCAGTGAGCCAGGACAGAGGTATAACTATGGCTACACCTTC; CDR3: CAISEPGQRYNYGYTF
V: TRBV29-1; size: many; J: TRBJ1-2; length: 13; D: -; DNA: TGCAGCGTTGGACAAACAGGAGCTCATGGCTACACCTTC; CDR3: CSVGQTGAHGYTF
V: TRBV28; size: many; J: TRBJ2-5; length: 15; D: -; DNA: TGTGCCAGCAGTCAAGGGCTCCTAGCAGAAGAGACCCAGTACTTC; CDR3: CASSQGLLAEETQYF
V: TRBV11-2; size: -; J: TRBJ2-7; length: 17; D: -; DNA: TGTGCCAGCAGCTCAGAACTGGGGACACCGGGAACCTACGAGCAGTACTTC; CDR3: CASSSELGTPGTYEQYF
V: TRBV20-1; size: -; J: TRBJ2-7; length: 13; D: -; DNA: TGCAGTGCTAGTCGGGGAATAGCCTACGAGCAGTGCTTC; CDR3: CSASRGIAYEQCF
V: TRBV6-5; size: many; J: TRBJ1-4; length: 14; D: -; DNA: TGTGCCAGCAGTTCAGGACGGATCAGCGAAAAACTGTTTTTT; CDR3: CASSSGRISEKLFF
V: TRBV19; size: few; J: TRBJ1-5; length: 17; D: TRBD1; DNA: TGTGCCAGTAGTCCAAGCCCGGGACAGGCCTCAAATCAGCCCCAGCATTTT; CDR3: CASSPSPGQASNQPQHF
V: TRBV7-9; size: few; J: TRBJ1-2; length: 14; D: -; DNA: TGTGCCAGCAGCTTGATGGGGTTTAACTATGGCTACACCTTC; CDR3: CASSLMGFNYGYTF
V: TRBV28; size: -; J: TRBJ2-3; length: 14; D: TRBD1; DNA: TGTGCCAGCAGCTGGACAGGGATCACAGATACGCAGTATTTT; CDR3: CASSWTGITDTQYF